This T cell receptor (beta chain) is from a study of monozygotic twins with inflammatory bowel disease. CDR1 is LGHNT and CDR2 is FRNRAP in the germline V gene. This CDR3 is built from 14 residues. TCRdb re-called the 5' RACE reads; every CDR3 protein appears as one record, without DNA. The sample totals a few hundred thousand distinct CDR3 sequences. This TCR was sampled from a human donor with ulcerative colitis or Crohn's disease, or a healthy co-twin of an affected twin (not recorded which). Sequencing was carried out using blood. The J gene is TRBJ1-5, the V gene TRBV12-5. CDR3 in amino acids: CASARGDSGQPQHF. Full variable domain (missing parts from reference TRBV12-5 and TRBJ1-5): DARVTQTPRHKVTEMGQEVTMRCQPILGHNTVFWYRQTMMQGLELLAYFRNRAPLDDSGMPKDRFSAEMPDATLATLKIQPSEPRDSAVYFCASARGDSGQPQHFGDGTRLSIL.